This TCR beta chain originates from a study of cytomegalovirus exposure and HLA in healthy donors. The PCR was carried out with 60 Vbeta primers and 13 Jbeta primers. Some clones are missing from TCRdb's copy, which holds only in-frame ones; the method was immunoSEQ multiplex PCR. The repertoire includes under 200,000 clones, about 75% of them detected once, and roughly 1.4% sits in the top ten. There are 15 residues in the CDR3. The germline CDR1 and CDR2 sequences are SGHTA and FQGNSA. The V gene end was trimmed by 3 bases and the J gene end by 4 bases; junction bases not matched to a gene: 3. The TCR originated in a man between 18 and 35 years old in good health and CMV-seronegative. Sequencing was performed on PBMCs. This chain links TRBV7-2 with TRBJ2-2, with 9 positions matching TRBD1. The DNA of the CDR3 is TGTGCCAGCAGCTTGACAGGGGGGGTCACCGGGGAGCTGTTTTTT. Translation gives CASSLTGGVTGELFF.